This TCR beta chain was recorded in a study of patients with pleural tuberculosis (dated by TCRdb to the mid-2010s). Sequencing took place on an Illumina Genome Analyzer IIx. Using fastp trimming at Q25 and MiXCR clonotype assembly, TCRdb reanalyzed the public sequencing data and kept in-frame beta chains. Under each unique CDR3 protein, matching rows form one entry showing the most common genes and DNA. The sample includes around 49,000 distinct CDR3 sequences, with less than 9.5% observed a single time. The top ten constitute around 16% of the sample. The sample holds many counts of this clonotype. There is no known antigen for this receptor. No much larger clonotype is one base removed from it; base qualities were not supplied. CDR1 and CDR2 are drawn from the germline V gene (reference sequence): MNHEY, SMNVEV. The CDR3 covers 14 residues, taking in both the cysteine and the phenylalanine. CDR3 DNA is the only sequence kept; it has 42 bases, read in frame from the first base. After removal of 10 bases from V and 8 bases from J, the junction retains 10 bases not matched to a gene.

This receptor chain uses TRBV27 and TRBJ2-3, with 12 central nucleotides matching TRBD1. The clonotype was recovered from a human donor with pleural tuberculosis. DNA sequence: TGTGCCACCTCGCTGGGACAGGGGGCACGTACGCAGTATTTT. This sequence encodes CATSLGQGARTQYF.